Sequencing of this TCR beta chain was carried out in a study of siplizumab effects on memory and regulatory T cells. Study outcomes and limitations: Siplizumab led to significantly less abundant alloreactive sequences that could be traced back to unstimulated CD4+ memory cells.

Germline-derived CDR1 and CDR2 are MGHRA and YSYEKL. V was pared by 4 bases and J by 3 bases, with 15 bases between. The CDR3 covers 15 residues. Notes on this clone: Its antigen is as yet unknown.

Coculturing at 37°C lasted over five days for the mixed lymphocyte reaction cells. The assay was immunoSEQ multiplex PCR, and TCRdb's table has in-frame clones only and misses some. The table has roughly 3,100 clones, around 55% seen once. The chain couples TRBV4-1 to TRBJ2-5; tentatively, D is TRBD1 (5 bases). Sequencing was done on a sample of CFSE-low (dividing) CD8+ T cells sorted from an allogeneic mixed lymphocyte reaction. This clonotype originated in a human donor in good health; the cells came from an allogeneic mixed lymphocyte reaction. Some clones in this sample may be carry-over from other donors' samples. The CDR3 nucleotides are TGCGCCAGCAGCCCCTTGCAGGGCCGGGAAGAGACCCAGTACTTC. It codes for CASSPLQGREETQYF.